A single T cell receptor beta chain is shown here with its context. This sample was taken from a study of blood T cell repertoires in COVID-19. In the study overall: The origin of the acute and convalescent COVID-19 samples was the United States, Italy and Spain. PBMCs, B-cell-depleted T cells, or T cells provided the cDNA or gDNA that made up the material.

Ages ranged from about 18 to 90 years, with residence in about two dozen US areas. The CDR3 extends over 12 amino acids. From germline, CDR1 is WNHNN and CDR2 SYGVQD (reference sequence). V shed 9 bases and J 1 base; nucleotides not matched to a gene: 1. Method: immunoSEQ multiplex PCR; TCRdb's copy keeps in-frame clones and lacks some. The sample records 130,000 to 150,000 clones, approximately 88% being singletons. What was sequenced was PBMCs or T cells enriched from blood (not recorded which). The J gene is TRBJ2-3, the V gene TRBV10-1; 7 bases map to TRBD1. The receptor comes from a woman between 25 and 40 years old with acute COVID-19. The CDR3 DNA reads TGCGCCAGAACAGGGGGCACAGATACGCAGTATTTT. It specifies CARTGGTDTQYF.